This is a list of T cell receptor beta chains from one sample in a study of blood T cell repertoires in COVID-19. The assay was immunoSEQ multiplex PCR, and TCRdb's table has in-frame clones only and misses some. Of more than 95,000 clones listed, 88% are singletons. Sequencing was done on a sample of peripheral blood. The source is a human donor in a cohort sampled during active COVID-19. Both conserved end residues are part of each CDR3. The order of the fields is V gene, J gene, D gene, clone size, CDR3 DNA, CDR3 protein. A D gene is named only where the DNA matches it firmly. Where a row states a size, it is once, few, many or the class of an expanded clone; other rows omit it.

TRBV7-9	TRBJ1-5	NA	NA	TGTGCCAGCAGCCAGGACACAGGGAATCAGCCCCAGCATTTT	CASSQDTGNQPQHF
TRBV28	TRBJ2-1	NA	NA	TGTGCCAGCAGTTTAGGACAGCTCCTTAACAATGAGCAGTTCTTC	CASSLGQLLNNEQFF
TRBV7-2	TRBJ1-2	NA	NA	TGTGCCAGCAGCTTTGGCAACCGTAACTATGGCTACACCTTC	CASSFGNRNYGYTF
TRBV6-5	TRBJ2-7	NA	NA	TGTGCCAGCAGCCCAAGACAGGGAGGCTACGAGCAGTACTTC	CASSPRQGGYEQYF
TRBV29-1	TRBJ1-5	TRBD1	once	TGCAGCGTTGGGCAGGGGGATCAGCCCCAGCATTTT	CSVGQGDQPQHF
TRBV4-2	TRBJ2-2	TRBD2	NA	TGTGCCAGCAGCCAAGATGCCCGGGGGGGGAACACCGGGGAGCTGTTTTTT	CASSQDARGGNTGELFF
TRBV5-1	TRBJ1-2	TRBD1	once	TGCGCCAGCAGCTCGGACAGGCCCCGGGGCTATGGCTACACCTTC	CASSSDRPRGYGYTF
TRBV6-5	TRBJ2-2	TRBD2	NA	TGTGCCAGCAGTTACTGGGGACTAGCGGTGACCGGGGAGCTGTTTTTT	CASSYWGLAVTGELFF
TRBV7-9	TRBJ2-1	TRBD2	NA	TGTGCCAGCAGCTTAACGGGCGGGGGGGCCGCTGAGCAGTTCTTC	CASSLTGGGAAEQFF
TRBV6-6	TRBJ1-4	TRBD1	NA	TGTGCCAGCAGTGACACTCAGGGGGTTAATGAAAAACTGTTTTTT	CASSDTQGVNEKLFF